Listed below are T cell receptor beta chains from one sample, sequenced in a study of blood T cell repertoires in COVID-19. Sequenced by immunoSEQ multiplex PCR; TCRdb stores in-frame clones only, minus some. In the table there are about 280,000 clones, 86% of which are singletons. Sequenced: peripheral blood. Receptor source: a woman aged 30 to 39 with active or convalescent COVID-19. Both conserved end residues are part of each CDR3. The order of the fields is J gene, D gene, V gene, clone size, CDR3 DNA, CDR3 protein. A D gene is named only where the DNA matches it firmly. Not all rows give a size; the values are once, few, many and, for expanded clones, a class.

TRBJ2-7,TRBD2,TRBV11-2,NA,TGTGCCAGCAGTTTCGGGACTAGCGGTCCCTCAGATTACGAGCAGTACTTC,CASSFGTSGPSDYEQYF
TRBJ2-5,NA,TRBV4-2,NA,TGTGCCAGCAGCCAAGATCTGACTGGAGGGGAGACCCAGTACTTC,CASSQDLTGGETQYF
TRBJ2-1,TRBD1,TRBV24-1,NA,TGTGCCACCTCTGGACAGGGCATCAATGAGCAGTTCTTC,CATSGQGINEQFF
TRBJ1-5,TRBD1,TRBV7-9,NA,TGTGCCAGCAGCTTATGGACAGGGGAAATGAAGAGCAATCAGCCCCAGCATTTT,CASSLWTGEMKSNQPQHF
TRBJ2-2,NA,TRBV6-2/TRBV6-3,NA,TGTGCCAGCAGTCACCTCTCGGACAGGAACACCGGGGAGCTGTTTTTT,CASSHLSDRNTGELFF
TRBJ1-2,NA,TRBV7-9,once,TGTGCCAGCAGCCGCACGGGATATGGCTACACCTTC,CASSRTGYGYTF
TRBJ1-1,TRBD1,TRBV7-9,NA,TGTGCCAGCAGCTTAGCGGGACAGGGTTGGGTTTTCTTT,CASSLAGQGWVFF
TRBJ2-7,TRBD1,TRBV7-2,NA,TGTGCCAGCAGCCCTTGGACAGGGGGGACAAGCGAGCAGTACTTC,CASSPWTGGTSEQYF
TRBJ2-1,NA,TRBV4-1,NA,TGCGCCAGCAGCCAAGTCACTAGCTCCTACAATGAGCAGTTCTTC,CASSQVTSSYNEQFF
TRBJ2-5,TRBD1,TRBV5-1,NA,TGCGCCAGCAGCTTGGAGGGGGCAGGAGAGACCCAGTACTTC,CASSLEGAGETQYF
TRBJ2-1,TRBD2,TRBV7-9,NA,TGTGCCAGCAGCTTCCCGGGACTAGCGGCAAACAATGAGCAGTTCTTC,CASSFPGLAANNEQFF
TRBJ1-2,NA,TRBV28,NA,TGTGCCAGCAGTTTATCGTGGCAGGGTGTTTCAGCTAACTATGGCTACACCTTC,CASSLSWQGVSANYGYTF
TRBJ1-1,TRBD1,TRBV6-5,NA,TGTGCCAGCAGCCGGGACAGAGCAAACACTGAAGCTTTCTTT,CASSRDRANTEAFF
TRBJ1-2,NA,TRBV9,NA,TGTGCCAGCAGCGGGTCGGGGGTCTTAAACTATGGCTACACCTTC,CASSGSGVLNYGYTF
TRBJ2-1,NA,TRBV7-8,NA,TGTGCCAGCAGCCGAAGCGTCTACAATGAGCAGTTCTTC,CASSRSVYNEQFF
TRBJ1-2,NA,TRBV19,few,TGTGCCAGTATGCACACTAAGGAGAATGGCTACACCTTC,CASMHTKENGYTF
TRBJ2-7,NA,TRBV6-4,NA,TGTGCCAGCAGCCAGGACACTGGGGACGAGCAGTACTTC,CASSQDTGDEQYF
TRBJ1-4,NA,TRBV28,NA,TGTGCCACCGGGTGGTACCAGGAAAAACTGTTTTTT,CATGWYQEKLFF
TRBJ1-5,NA,TRBV27,NA,TGTGCCAGCAGTTTATCGGCGCGAGACAGGCACAATAGCAATCAGCCCCAGCATTTT,CASSLSARDRHNSNQPQHF
TRBJ1-5,TRBD1,TRBV28,NA,TGTGCCAGCAGTTCAACGGACAGGGGAGTTCTGCCCCAGCATTTT,CASSSTDRGVLPQHF
TRBJ2-7,NA,TRBV28,NA,TGTGCCAGCAGTTTATACTCCGGTACCTACGAGCAGTACTTC,CASSLYSGTYEQYF
TRBJ1-5,NA,TRBV7-9,NA,TGTGCCATCCAACAGGGAATCAATCAGCCCCAGCATTTT,CAIQQGINQPQHF
TRBJ1-2,NA,TRBV27,few,TGTGCCAGCAGTTTCCGGGGAGGAGGCTATGGCTACACCTTC,CASSFRGGGYGYTF
TRBJ1-4,TRBD1,TRBV27,NA,TGTGCCAGCAGTTTGCACCAGGGGGCGATTAATGAAAAACTGTTTTTT,CASSLHQGAINEKLFF
TRBJ1-1,NA,TRBV12-3/TRBV12-4,NA,TGTGCCAGCAGTGGACCGGGGGGCACTGAAGCTTTCTTT,CASSGPGGTEAFF
TRBJ2-4,TRBD2,TRBV6-2/TRBV6-3,NA,TGTGCCAGCAGTTTGACTAGCGGGGATTACTTAGCCAAAAACATTCAGTACTTC,CASSLTSGDYLAKNIQYF
TRBJ1-5,TRBD1,TRBV7-2,NA,TGTGCCAGCAGCCCCCGGACAGGGCCCAATCAGCCCCAGCATTTT,CASSPRTGPNQPQHF
TRBJ1-2,NA,TRBV9,NA,TGTGCCAGCAAGGCCGGGGGGGCGGTTAACTATGGCTACACCTTC,CASKAGGAVNYGYTF
TRBJ2-3,NA,TRBV10-3,once,TGTGCCATCACGAGGGCGGACACAGATACGCAGTATTTT,CAITRADTDTQYF
TRBJ2-5,NA,TRBV15,once,TGTGCCACCAGCAGATCCAGAGCGCCACAAGAGACCCAGTACTTC,CATSRSRAPQETQYF
TRBJ1-2,NA,TRBV29-1,NA,TGCAGTGCCCTGATACAGGGAGTCTATGGCTACACCTTC,CSALIQGVYGYTF
TRBJ2-7,TRBD2,TRBV7-2,NA,TGTGCCAGCAGCTTAGCGTCCCGGGGGGTCTACGAGCAGTACTTC,CASSLASRGVYEQYF
TRBJ2-1,TRBD2,TRBV6-6,NA,TGTGCCAGCAGTTACGGTATGACGGGGAGGGACAATGAGCAGTTCTTC,CASSYGMTGRDNEQFF
TRBJ1-5,TRBD1,TRBV6-1,NA,TGTGCCAGCATCCGGGACAGGGGGGGGAATCAGCCCCAGCATTTT,CASIRDRGGNQPQHF
TRBJ1-1,TRBD1,TRBV2,NA,TGTGCCAGCAGTGCGAGGGGGCCAAACACTGAAGCTTTCTTT,CASSARGPNTEAFF
TRBJ1-6,TRBD1,TRBV9,NA,TGTGCCAGCAGCGGGGAACAGGGGGGAGGTTCACCCCTCCACTTT,CASSGEQGGGSPLHF
TRBJ1-2,NA,TRBV25-1,NA,TGTGCCAGCGGACTCCCTCGGGGTGGCTACACCTTC,CASGLPRGGYTF
TRBJ1-2,TRBD1,TRBV2,NA,TGTGCCAGCAACTACCGGACAGGGGTCGGCTACACCTTC,CASNYRTGVGYTF
TRBJ2-3,NA,TRBV29-1,once,TGCAGCGTTCTACAGCACACAGATACGCAGTATTTT,CSVLQHTDTQYF
TRBJ2-7,NA,TRBV28,NA,TGTGCCAGCAGACTTAGCAGGGCCCCCTACGAGCAGTACTTC,CASRLSRAPYEQYF
TRBJ2-3,TRBD1,TRBV7-9,NA,TGTGCCAGCAGCTCGACAGGGGGCGGCAGAGATACGCAGTATTTT,CASSSTGGGRDTQYF
TRBJ1-5,NA,TRBV2,once,TGTGCCAGCATCCCGGGTTACAATCAGCCCCAGCATTTT,CASIPGYNQPQHF
TRBJ1-1,NA,TRBV5-1,once,TGCGCCAGCAGCTTGTCAGGGATCACTGAAGCTTTCTTT,CASSLSGITEAFF
TRBJ2-3,NA,TRBV2,NA,TGTGCCAGCAGTCGCATGGGAGTCGATACGCAGTATTTT,CASSRMGVDTQYF
TRBJ2-1,TRBD2,TRBV19,NA,TGTGCCAGTACTCCGGGGGAGGGACTAGCGGGGTACAATGAGCAGTTCTTC,CASTPGEGLAGYNEQFF
TRBJ2-7,TRBD2,TRBV19,NA,TGTGCCAGTAGTGCCCTAACTAGCGGGGGGGCCTACGAGCAGTACTTC,CASSALTSGGAYEQYF
TRBJ1-5,TRBD1,TRBV18,NA,TGTGCCAGCTCACCCGGGACAGGAAATCAGCCCCAGCATTTT,CASSPGTGNQPQHF
TRBJ1-3,NA,TRBV19,NA,TGTGCCAGTCCCCCCAATTGGACAGAGGGCTCTGGAAACACCATATATTTT,CASPPNWTEGSGNTIYF
TRBJ1-1,TRBD1,TRBV30,NA,TGTGCCTGTCATTCCGGGACAGGGGGCAACACTGAAGCTTTCTTT,CACHSGTGGNTEAFF
TRBJ2-3,TRBD1,TRBV24-1,NA,TGTGCCACCCGGGACAGGGGGGGCACAGATACGCAGTATTTT,CATRDRGGTDTQYF
TRBJ2-7,NA,TRBV7-9,NA,TGTGCCAGCAGCGGACCACAGGGACGAAGCTCCTACGAGCAGTACTTC,CASSGPQGRSSYEQYF
TRBJ1-1,TRBD1,TRBV5-1,NA,TGCGCCAGCAGTGAGACAGGGAAGGACACTGAAGCTTTCTTT,CASSETGKDTEAFF
TRBJ1-6,NA,TRBV7-9,NA,TGTGCCAGCAGCTTCAGTAATTCACCCCTCCACTTT,CASSFSNSPLHF
TRBJ1-3,TRBD1,TRBV5-1,NA,TGCGCCAGCAGTCCAGGACAGGGTTTCTCTGGAAACACCATATATTTT,CASSPGQGFSGNTIYF
TRBJ1-2,NA,TRBV30,NA,TGTGCCTGGCAAAAACCCGGGACAACCGTTAACTATGGCTACACCTTC,CAWQKPGTTVNYGYTF